These 26 T cell receptor beta chains share one sample of origin, sequenced in a study of blood T cell repertoires in COVID-19. The method was immunoSEQ multiplex PCR; TCRdb's version includes in-frame clones alone and lacks a portion of them. The sample includes about 140,000 clones, over 60% of them seen just once. The sequenced material came from PBMCs or T cells enriched from blood (not recorded which). The receptor set was obtained from a woman aged 50 to 60 who had recovered from COVID-19.

This clone was recorded a few times. The chain has TRBV10-2 and TRBJ2-7; no clear D gene. Germline CDR1 and CDR2: WSHSY and SAAADI. The CDR3 extends over 12 amino acids. Trimming removed 1 base from V and 5 bases from J, with 6 bases in between. The CDR3 sequence is CASSEWLDEQYF. CDR3 DNA: TGCGCCAGCAGTGAGTGGCTCGACGAGCAGTACTTC.

The chain employs TRBV7-9 and TRBJ2-1, with 11 bases that match TRBD2. CDR1 is SEHNR, CDR2 FQNEAQ, per germline (reference sequence). The CDR3 sequence is 15 residues long. J gave up 4 bases and V 1 base, and 0 bases lay outside the gene matches. This chain's CDR3 is CASSLGTSGYNEQFF. CDR3 bases: TGTGCCAGCAGCTTAGGGACTAGCGGGTACAATGAGCAGTTCTTC. The full variable domain, rest sourced from reference TRBV7-9 and TRBJ2-1, is DTGVSQNPRHKITKRGQNVTFRCDPISEHNRLYWYRQTLGQGPEFLTYFQNEAQLEKSRLLSDRFSAERPKGSFSTLEIQRTEQGDSAMYLCASSLGTSGYNEQFFGPGTRLTVL.

CDR3 protein: CASSFRANTGELFF. Here the CDR3 DNA reads TGTGCCAGCAGCTTCAGGGCGAACACCGGGGAGCTGTTTTTT. This chain links TRBV7-2 with TRBJ2-2; possible D gene TRBD1, 5 bases. The germline V gene encodes CDR1 SGHTA and CDR2 FQGNSA. V dropped 3 bases and J dropped 0 bases, with 5 bases sitting between them. The CDR3 has 14 residues. Together with reference TRBV7-2 and TRBJ2-2, the CDR3 gives the full variable domain: GAGVSQSPSNKVTEKGKDVELRCDPISGHTALYWYRQSLGQGLEFLIYFQGNSAPDKSGLPSDRFSAERTGGSVSTLTIQRTQQEDSAVYLCASSFRANTGELFFGEGSRLTVL.

The V gene is TRBV4-2, the J gene TRBJ2-7; no clear D. CDR1 and CDR2 (germline): LGHNA, YNFKEQ. The V end was cut by 0 bases, the J end by 7 bases, with 10 bases between. This CDR3 has 13 residues. Here the CDR3 reads CASSQDLAREQYF. The CDR3 DNA is TGTGCCAGCAGCCAAGACTTGGCGAGGGAGCAGTACTTC.

In DNA form, the CDR3 reads TGTGCCTGCCAGACGGTAGAGGGTTTCGCTGGAAACACCATATATTTT. Encoded protein: CACQTVEGFAGNTIYF. This chain joins TRBV30 and TRBJ1-3; D gene unclear. The V and J ends lost 6 bases and 2 bases respectively, with 20 bases between them. Germline CDR1 GTSNPN, CDR2 SVGIG (reference sequence). This CDR3 region has 16 residues.

V gene TRBV28 combines with J gene TRBJ2-2, with TRBD1 identical over 7 bases. V lost 2 bases and J lost 5; bases outside the gene matches: 2. This CDR3 has 14 amino acids. Germline V lookup: CDR1 MDHEN, CDR2 SYDVKM. In DNA, the CDR3 is TGTGCCAGCAGTTTAGAACAGGGGACCGGGGAGCTGTTTTTT. As protein: CASSLEQGTGELFF.

The chain carries TRBV5-1 and TRBJ2-7; TRBD2 aligns across 10 bases. The V gene's germline CDR1 is SGHRS and CDR2 YFSETQ. This CDR3 comprises 15 residues. V was pared by 0 bases and J by 3 bases, with 3 bases of the junction left unmatched. The CDR3 here is CASSLALAGNYEQYF. The CDR3 bases are TGCGCCAGCAGCTTGGCACTAGCGGGGAACTACGAGCAGTACTTC. Drawing the rest from reference TRBV5-1 and TRBJ2-7, the complete variable domain is KAGVTQTPRYLIKTRGQQVTLSCSPISGHRSVSWYQQTPGQGLQFLFEYFSETQRNKGNFPGRFSGRQFSNSRSEMNVSTLELGDSALYLCASSLALAGNYEQYFGPGTRLTVT.

This chain connects TRBV5-1 to TRBJ2-5; 9 bases are a match to TRBD1. V lost 3 bases to trimming and J lost 5 bases; unmatched junction nucleotides: 5. The V gene's germline CDR1 is SGHRS and CDR2 YFSETQ. The CDR3 runs 14 residues. CDR3 loop: CASSSWTGEETQYF. The CDR3 coding sequence is TGCGCCAGCAGCTCTTGGACAGGGGAGGAGACCCAGTACTTC.

V gene TRBV7-9 combines with J gene TRBJ2-1; D possibly corresponds to TRBD1 (6 bases). The CDR3 has 12 amino acids. Trimming removed 10 bases from V and 7 bases from J, with 14 bases in between. Germline loops: CDR1 SEHNR, CDR2 FQNEAQ (reference sequence). This chain's CDR3 is CATQGFENEQFF. The CDR3 DNA sequence: TGTGCCACCCAGGGGTTCGAGAATGAGCAGTTCTTC.

This sequence joins TRBV10-3 and TRBJ2-2, with 7 bases that match TRBD1. Germline values: CDR1 ENHRY, CDR2 SYGVKD. This CDR3 region has 16 residues. V lost 8 bases and J lost 5; bases outside the gene matches: 14. For the CDR3, the DNA is TGTGCCATCGCGCGACAGGGTATTGATCAGACCGGGGAGCTGTTTTTT. It is translated as CAIARQGIDQTGELFF.

The rearrangement joins TRBV4-1 to TRBJ1-4, with TRBD1 matching over 9 bases. Germline loops: CDR1 MGHRA, CDR2 YSYEKL. Trimming cost V 4 bases and J 0 bases; bases outside gene matches: 6. The length of the CDR3 is 17 residues. The CDR3 loop is CASSLQGAGATNEKLFF. DNA for the CDR3: TGCGCCAGCAGCCTACAGGGGGCCGGGGCAACTAATGAAAAACTGTTTTTT.

The chain recombines TRBV29-1 with TRBJ1-2; 7 bases map to TRBD1. Germline CDR1 SQVTM, CDR2 ANQGSEA. Losses at the gene ends were 4 bases for V and 4 bases for J; bases not matched to a gene: 3. The CDR3 spans 12 residues. The CDR3 protein is CSVGTGGYGYTF. In nucleotides, the CDR3 is TGCAGCGTTGGGACAGGCGGCTATGGCTACACCTTC.

The V gene is TRBV7-9, the J gene TRBJ1-1, with 12 bases identical to TRBD1. The germline gives CDR1 SEHNR, CDR2 FQNEAQ (reference sequence). Trimming cost V 8 bases and J 6 bases; bases outside gene matches: 10. This CDR3 region has 15 residues. CDR3 region: CASGRGTGGGSEAFF. For the CDR3, the DNA is TGTGCCAGCGGGAGAGGGACAGGGGGCGGTTCTGAAGCTTTCTTT.

This clone was counted between two and nine times. The chain combines TRBV11-2 with TRBJ2-1; tentatively, D is TRBD1 (5 bases). Trimming stripped 5 bases from V and 8 bases from J, with 13 bases between. This CDR3 has 13 amino acids. Germline V gene sequence: CDR1 SGHAT, CDR2 FQNNGV. The DNA for the CDR3 is TGTGCCAGCAGCCCCTGGGGCCTGGATGAGCAGTTCTTC. Its protein is CASSPWGLDEQFF. Combining the CDR3 with reference TRBV11-2 and TRBJ2-1 gives the whole variable domain EAGVAQSPRYKIIEKRQSVAFWCNPISGHATLYWYQQILGQGPKLLIQFQNNGVVDDSQLPKDRFSAERLKGVDSTLKIQPAKLEDSAVYLCASSPWGLDEQFFGPGTRLTVL.

The chain recombines TRBV6-5 with TRBJ1-5; D may be TRBD1 (5 bases). Trimming left V 4 bases short and J 4 bases short, with 8 bases between. The CDR3 runs 13 residues. Looked up from germline, CDR1 is MNHEY and CDR2 is SVGAGI. The CDR3 loop reads CASSSGTNQPQHF. CDR3 nucleotide sequence: TGTGCCAGCAGTTCCGGGACTAATCAGCCCCAGCATTTT.

This chain connects TRBV28 to TRBJ1-2; D is undetermined. Trimming left V 2 bases short and J 8 bases short, with 12 bases between. Germline lookup yields CDR1 MDHEN and CDR2 SYDVKM. The CDR3 spans 13 residues. Here the CDR3 reads CASSLEGLRGYTF. CDR3 nucleotides: TGTGCCAGCAGTTTAGAGGGCTTAAGAGGCTACACCTTC.

In its sample, this clone was seen a few times. The chain is built from TRBV25-1 and TRBJ1-5, with D possibly being TRBD1 (6 bases). Germline V gives CDR1 MGHDK, CDR2 SYGVNS. V was shortened by 5 bases and J by 1 base, with 12 bases between the two germline ends. The CDR3 has 15 residues. The CDR3 loop reads CASSHGQTSNQPQHF. The CDR3, as DNA: TGTGCCAGCAGTCATGGACAGACGAGCAATCAGCCCCAGCATTTT.

This chain links TRBV2 with TRBJ1-4; 10 positions match TRBD1. The germline gives CDR1 SNHLY, CDR2 FYNNEI. V gave up 5 bases and J gave up 3 bases; unmatched junction bases: 6. The CDR3 covers 16 residues. Here the CDR3 reads CASSWGQGSANEKLFF. In nucleotides, the CDR3 is TGTGCCAGCAGTTGGGGACAGGGGAGTGCTAATGAAAAACTGTTTTTT.

The chain links TRBV19 to TRBJ2-7; 8 bases agree with TRBD2. The CDR3 covers 14 residues. V shed 5 bases and J 5 bases; nucleotides not matched to a gene: 8. Germline V gene sequence: CDR1 LNHDA, CDR2 SQIVND (reference sequence). The CDR3 coding sequence is TGTGCCAGTAGTTGGAGACTAGCGAGTAACGAGCAGTACTTC. Amino acids: CASSWRLASNEQYF.

The rearrangement joins TRBV19 to TRBJ2-4; 8 positions agree with TRBD1. The CDR3 consists of 13 residues. J lost 9 bases, V lost 6 bases, and 7 bases had no gene match. Germline CDR1 is LNHDA and CDR2 is SQIVND (reference sequence). The CDR3 sequence is CASSTTGVGIQYF. The CDR3 coding sequence is TGTGCCAGTAGCACGACAGGGGTTGGCATTCAGTACTTC.

V and J are TRBV29-1 and TRBJ2-1, with 8 bases identical to TRBD2. The J segment lost 13 bases and the V segment lost 5 bases, leaving 10 bases of the junction unmatched. The CDR3 has 12 residues. Germline values: CDR1 SQVTM, CDR2 ANQGSEA. The CDR3 is CSVRLAGRIQFF. DNA of the CDR3: TGCAGCGTTCGGTTAGCGGGGAGAATACAGTTCTTC.

The V call is TRBV7-9, the J call TRBJ2-7; D is possibly TRBD1 (6 bases). The CDR3 extends over 14 amino acids. V lost 1 base and J 3 bases, leaving 10 bases between the germline ends. CDR1 is SEHNR and CDR2 is FQNEAQ in the germline V gene (reference sequence). Written as DNA, the CDR3 is TGTGCCAGCAGCTTAGGGGTAGGGGGCTACGAGCAGTACTTC. As protein: CASSLGVGGYEQYF.

The gene calls are TRBV2 and TRBJ2-7, with TRBD1 identical over 9 bases. The J segment lost 4 bases and the V segment lost 7 bases, leaving 8 bases of the junction unmatched. Germline V gene sequence: CDR1 SNHLY, CDR2 FYNNEI. CDR3 size: 14 residues. The CDR3 sequence: CASKARQGGYEQYF. The CDR3 DNA reads as TGTGCCAGCAAGGCCCGACAGGGGGGATACGAGCAGTACTTC.

The rearrangement uses TRBV3-1 (or the pseudogene TRBV3-2) and TRBJ1-1, with TRBD1 identical over 9 bases. V lost 2 bases, J lost 11 bases, and 9 bases stayed unmatched. This CDR3 comprises 14 residues. Germline CDR1 LGHDT, CDR2 YNNKEL (reference sequence). The CDR3 region is CASSQTGQGRVAFF. CDR3 bases: TGTGCCAGCAGCCAAACGGGACAGGGCCGGGTCGCTTTCTTT.

This clone appeared once. J is TRBJ2-2 and V is TRBV24-1, with 8 bases fitting TRBD1. Germline trimming cut 7 bases from V and 3 bases from J; bases unmatched to any gene: 0. The CDR3 consists of 13 residues. The germline V gene has CDR1 KGHDR and CDR2 SFDVKD. The DNA of the CDR3 is TGTGCCACCAGGACAGGGGACACCGGGGAGCTGTTTTTT. This codes for CATRTGDTGELFF.

This CDR3 is CASRITGGGSEAFF. The CDR3 DNA reads as TGTGCCAGTAGAATAACAGGGGGCGGATCTGAAGCTTTCTTT. The chain joins TRBV19 to TRBJ1-1, with TRBD1 identical over 9 bases. The CDR3 runs to 14 residues. Germline V lookup: CDR1 LNHDA, CDR2 SQIVND (reference sequence). V trimming: 6 bases; J trimming: 6 bases; junction bases outside the gene matches: 8.